The 4 T cell receptor beta chains listed next were all sequenced from one sample in a study of OX40 agonist ivuxolimab in advanced cancers. Only in-frame clones appear in the TCRdb table, and some are missing; sequencing was by immunoSEQ multiplex PCR. The profile shows around 95,000 clones, over 75% of them singletons. The sequencing used CD4+ or CD8+ T cells sorted from blood, collected in a trial of the OX40 agonist ivuxolimab. These receptors all stem from an adult with an advanced solid tumor such as melanoma, head and neck, liver or kidney cancer.

A few counts support this clone. The chain is built from TRBV19 and TRBJ1-2; possible D gene TRBD1, 5 bases. Germline lookup yields CDR1 LNHDA and CDR2 SQIVND (reference sequence). The CDR3 has 11 residues. Trimming removed 8 bases from V and 4 bases from J, with 8 bases in between. CDR3 region: CASLDSYGYTF. Written as DNA, the CDR3 is TGTGCCAGTCTTGACAGCTATGGCTACACCTTC.

V and J are TRBV2 and TRBJ2-6, with a tentative D call TRBD2 (5 bases). The length of the CDR3 is 15 residues. V was clipped by 3 bases and J by 2 bases, with 8 bases between them. CDR1 and CDR2 (germline): SNHLY, FYNNEI. The CDR3 DNA sequence: TGTGCCAGCAGTGAGAGGGAAACTGGGGCCAACGTCCTGACTTTC. Amino acids: CASSERETGANVLTF.

The rearrangement links TRBV4-1 to TRBJ1-2; TRBD1 is a possible D gene (6 bases). The CDR3 consists of 14 residues. Germline V gives CDR1 MGHRA, CDR2 YSYEKL. V dropped 4 bases and J dropped 7 bases, with 16 bases sitting between them. This chain's CDR3 is CASSPGTQSSGYTF. CDR3 DNA: TGCGCCAGCAGCCCAGGGACACAAAGCAGTGGCTACACCTTC.

This clone was found once. The chain joins TRBV29-1 to TRBJ2-3; 8 bases are a match to TRBD1. In germline, CDR1 is SQVTM, CDR2 ANQGSEA. This CDR3 spans 15 amino acids. The V gene end was trimmed by 6 bases and the J gene end by 2 bases; junction bases not matched to a gene: 10. The CDR3 nucleotides are TGCAGCGTCCCCTCGCGGGACAGGTACACAGATACGCAGTATTTT. Protein sequence: CSVPSRDRYTDTQYF.